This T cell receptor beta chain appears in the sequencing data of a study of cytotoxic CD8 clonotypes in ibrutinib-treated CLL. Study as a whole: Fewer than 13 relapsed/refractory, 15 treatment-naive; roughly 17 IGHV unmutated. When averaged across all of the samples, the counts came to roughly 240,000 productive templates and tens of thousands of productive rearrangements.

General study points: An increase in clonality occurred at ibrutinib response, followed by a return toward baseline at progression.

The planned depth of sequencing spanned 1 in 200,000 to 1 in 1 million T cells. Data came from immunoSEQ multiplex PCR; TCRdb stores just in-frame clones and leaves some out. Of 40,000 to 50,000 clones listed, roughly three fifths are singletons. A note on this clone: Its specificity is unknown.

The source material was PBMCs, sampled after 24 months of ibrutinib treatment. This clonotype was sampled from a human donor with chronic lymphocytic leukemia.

The CDR3 nucleotides are TGTGCCAGCATTCCGGGACAGGGGGGCAATGAGCAGTTCTTC. Its protein is CASIPGQGGNEQFF. The chain is built from TRBV28 and TRBJ2-1; 11 nucleotides match TRBD1. This CDR3 has 14 amino acids. After removal of 7 bases from V and 6 bases from J, the junction contained 5 bases not matched to a gene. From germline, CDR1 is MDHEN and CDR2 SYDVKM.